This T cell receptor (beta chain) comes out of a study of shared clonotypes between healthy human individuals. A word on this clone: The antigen is not known. The sample holds other DNA sequences that translate to the same CDR3.

This CDR3 has 13 residues. Germline lookup yields CDR1 KGHSH and CDR2 LQKENI. Deletions cut 6 bases from V and 1 base from J, with 9 bases between. The assay was immunoSEQ multiplex PCR, and TCRdb's table has in-frame clones only and misses some. The table has around 980,000 clones, 78% seen once. Study outcomes and limitations: Across subsets, estimated richness was generally greater for naive than for memory populations.

This clonotype was sampled from a man younger than 35 in good health. Some clones in this sample may be carry-over from other donors' samples. The sequencing input was memory CD4+ T cells from PBMCs. Indicated subset: CD45RA-negative fraction. This chain joins TRBV18 and TRBJ1-1, with D perhaps TRBD1 (5 bases). CDR3 in amino acids: CASSRGANTEAFF. The CDR3 region has the DNA TGTGCCAGCTCCCGCGGGGCGAACACTGAAGCTTTCTTT.